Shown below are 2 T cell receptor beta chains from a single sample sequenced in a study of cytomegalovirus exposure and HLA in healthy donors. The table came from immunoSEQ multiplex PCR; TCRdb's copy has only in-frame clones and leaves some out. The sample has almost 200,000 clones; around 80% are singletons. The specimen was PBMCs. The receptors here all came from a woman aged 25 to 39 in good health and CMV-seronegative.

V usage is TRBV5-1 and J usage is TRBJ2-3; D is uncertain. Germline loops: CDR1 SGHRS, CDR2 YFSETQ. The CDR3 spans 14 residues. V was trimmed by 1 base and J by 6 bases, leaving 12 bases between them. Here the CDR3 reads CASSLFTTQDTQYF. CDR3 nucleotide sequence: TGCGCCAGCAGCTTGTTCACAACCCAGGATACGCAGTATTTT.

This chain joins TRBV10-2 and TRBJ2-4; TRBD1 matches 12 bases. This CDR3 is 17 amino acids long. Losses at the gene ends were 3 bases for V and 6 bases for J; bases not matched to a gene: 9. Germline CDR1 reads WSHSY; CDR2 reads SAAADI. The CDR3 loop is CASSDPGTGGLRNIQYF. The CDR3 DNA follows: TGCGCCAGCAGTGACCCCGGGACAGGGGGCCTCCGAAACATTCAGTACTTC.